The 29 T cell receptor beta chains reported below all come from one sample, sequenced in a study of T cells after posttransplantation cyclophosphamide listed by TCRdb under 2016. Receptor amplification or capture employed the immunoSEQ multiplex PCR assay. TCRdb stores this immuneACCESS table with in-frame sequences only. Part of the clones is absent; in the studies checked, under half of the shortfall reflects unresolved V genes, and no reason is known for the rest. The table for this sample lists about 3,800 clones; roughly two thirds of them were counted only once. The ten largest clones represent roughly 45% of the sample. The treatment or condition label on this specimen signifies: high-dose cyclophosphamide on days +3 and +4 as single-agent GVHD prophylaxis. For conditioning, the PTCy patients got busulfan and fludarabine, then a related or unrelated marrow graft, followed by cyclophosphamide on days +3 and +4.

The sequences come from CD8+ T cells sorted from PBMCs, collected approximately 1,200 days after allogeneic stem cell transplant with posttransplant cyclophosphamide. These receptors were obtained from a female patient in her forties who received an allogeneic stem cell transplant from a related donor, was CMV-positive, and had no GVHD. Following a transplant, a fraction of the T cells may be traceable to the graft donor.

Turning to this clone: This same CDR3 is encoded by further DNA sequences in the sample. CDR3 residues: CASSFRQKTAYEQYF. The CDR3 coding sequence is TGTGCCAGTAGTTTCAGGCAGAAGACGGCATACGAGCAGTACTTC. J is TRBJ2-7 and V is TRBV9; D not resolved. V lost 8 bases and J 4 bases, leaving 22 bases between the germline ends. Germline CDR1 reads SGDLS; CDR2 reads YYNGEE. This CDR3 has 15 residues.

On this clone: This sample includes further DNA sequences coding for the same CDR3. The chain employs TRBV9 and TRBJ2-7, with a possible D match to TRBD1 (5 bases). V lost 4 bases, J lost 4 bases, and 18 bases lay in between. Germline V CDR1 and CDR2: SGDLS, YYNGEE. The CDR3 runs to 15 residues. CDR3 DNA: TGTGCCAGCAGCATCAAACAGGAGACGGCATACGAGCAGTACTTC. Residues: CASSIKQETAYEQYF.

The rearrangement links TRBV27 to TRBJ2-7; 8 nucleotides agree with TRBD1. Germline V gene data show CDR1 as MNHEY and CDR2 as SMNVEV (reference sequence). The CDR3 spans 13 residues. Unmatched junction bases numbered 4, after V lost 4 bases and J lost 5 bases. The CDR3 sequence is CASSWTGSHEQYF. CDR3 coding DNA: TGTGCCAGCAGTTGGACAGGGAGCCACGAGCAGTACTTC.

This chain joins TRBV19 and TRBJ2-7, with 7 bases lining up with TRBD1. J gave up 2 bases and V 1 base, and 2 bases lay outside the gene matches. Looked up from germline, CDR1 is LNHDA and CDR2 is SQIVND (reference sequence). CDR3 size: 14 residues. CDR3 DNA sequence: TGTGCCAGTAGTATAGGGGGGACAGCCTACGAGCAGTACTTC. Its translation: CASSIGGTAYEQYF.

This clone is a singleton in its sample. The genes are TRBV7-9 and TRBJ2-1; no firm D call. The CDR3 consists of 13 residues. V was pared by 5 bases and J by 8 bases, with 13 bases between. Germline V gives CDR1 SEHNR, CDR2 FQNEAQ (reference sequence). CDR3 nucleotides: TGTGCCAGCAGCGCGTCCGAGGTGGATGAGCAGTTCTTC. Encoded protein: CASSASEVDEQFF.

The rearrangement uses TRBV6-6 and TRBJ2-3; D possibly corresponds to TRBD2 (5 bases). V shed 6 bases and J shed 12 bases, with 13 bases lying between them. CDR3 length: 11 residues. The V gene's germline CDR1 is MNHNY and CDR2 SVGAGI (reference sequence). The CDR3, as DNA: TGTGCCAGCAGGAGTAGCGAGGGTCAGTATTTT. Its protein product is CASRSSEGQYF.

CDR3 coding DNA: TGTGCCAGCAGCCCAGGGGACAGGGGGCGCGGCTGGGAGACCCAGTACTTC. Residues: CASSPGDRGRGWETQYF. The V and J genes are TRBV11-2 and TRBJ2-5; 12 bases fit TRBD1. This CDR3 region has 17 residues. V gave up 5 bases and J gave up 5 bases; unmatched junction bases: 12. CDR1 is SGHAT and CDR2 is FQNNGV in the germline V gene.

Points on this clone: The same CDR3 also results from other DNA sequences found in this sample. The gene calls are TRBV5-4 and TRBJ1-6; TRBD1 might be the D (5 bases). The CDR3 sequence is 15 residues long. Between the trimmed V and J ends, which lost 0 bases and 7 bases, there was a span of 11 bases. CDR1 and CDR2 (germline): SGHNT, YYREEE (reference sequence). CDR3 bases: TGTGCCAGCAGCTTGGGGCAGGGCCGCAATTCACCCCTCCACTTT. Residues: CASSLGQGRNSPLHF.

This clone has more than one count but fewer than ten. The gene calls are TRBV15 and TRBJ2-6; 9 positions agree with TRBD1. This CDR3 is built from 17 residues. Germline V CDR1 and CDR2: LNHNV, YYDKDF (reference sequence). J gave up 1 base and V 5 bases, and 6 bases lay outside the gene matches. The CDR3 reads CATSSDRGSSGANVLTF. CDR3 DNA: TGTGCCACCAGCTCGGACAGGGGATCTTCTGGGGCCAACGTCCTGACTTTC. The variable domain in full, completed from reference TRBV15 and TRBJ2-6, reads DAMVIQNPRYQVTQFGKPVTLSCSQTLNHNVMYWYQQKSSQAPKLLFHYYDKDFNNEADTPDNFQSRRPNTSFCFLDIRSPGLGDTAMYLCATSSDRGSSGANVLTFGAGSRLTVL.

This sequence joins TRBV6-1 and TRBJ2-1; 13 bases are shared with TRBD2. The germline V gene encodes CDR1 MNHNS and CDR2 SASEGT. The CDR3 consists of 15 residues. V shed 0 bases, J shed 7 bases, and the junction held 0 bases outside the gene matches. DNA for the CDR3: TGTGCCAGCAGTGAAGCACTAGCGGGGGGGAATGAGCAGTTCTTC. Protein: CASSEALAGGNEQFF.

The CDR3 DNA follows: TGTGCCAGCAGCCCCTGGACAGGGGGCGGAGGGAGTGGCTACACCTTC. Translating it yields CASSPWTGGGGSGYTF. The chain links TRBV9 to TRBJ1-2; 11 positions match TRBD1. The V segment lost 4 bases and the J segment 7 bases; nucleotides outside the gene matches: 12. CDR1 is SGDLS, CDR2 YYNGEE, per germline. CDR3 length: 16 residues.

This rearrangement joins TRBV28 to TRBJ2-1; D gene ambiguous. The V and J ends lost 4 bases and 9 bases respectively, with 16 bases between them. Germline V lookup: CDR1 MDHEN, CDR2 SYDVKM. There are 14 residues in the CDR3. The CDR3 nucleotides read TGTGCCAGCAGTTCTCCCAACCGAGACATTGAGCAGTTCTTC. This codes for CASSSPNRDIEQFF.

This rearrangement joins TRBV4-1 to TRBJ2-7, with 10 bases lining up with TRBD1. Germline V gene lookup returns CDR1 MGHRA and CDR2 YSYEKL. V lost 9 bases to trimming and J lost 5 bases; unmatched junction nucleotides: 7. The CDR3 runs to 13 residues. The CDR3 region is CASTGTGVNEQYF. CDR3 DNA: TGCGCCAGTACCGGGACAGGGGTAAACGAGCAGTACTTC.

This chain uses TRBV5-4 with TRBJ2-4; 7 bases agree with TRBD2. V shed 7 bases, J shed 1 base, and the junction held 5 bases outside the gene matches. Germline V gene lookup returns CDR1 SGHNT and CDR2 YYREEE (reference sequence). The CDR3 spans 14 residues. The CDR3 region is CASSRGEAKNIQYF. Here the CDR3 DNA reads TGTGCCAGCTCTCGGGGGGAGGCCAAAAACATTCAGTACTTC.

The V and J genes are TRBV21-1 and TRBJ1-2; the table's D call of TRBD1 was not tested on the DNA. TRBV21-1 is a pseudogene. The CDR3 runs 14 residues. The CDR3: CASSHRRQGNGYTF. The CDR3 nucleotides are TGTGCCAGCAGCCACCGTCGACAGGGAAATGGCTACACCTTC.

With regard to this clone: Other DNA variants within this sample encode the same CDR3. J is TRBJ2-7 and V is TRBV9, with a tentative D call TRBD1 (6 bases). CDR1 and CDR2 from the germline V gene are SGDLS and YYNGEE. Deletions cut 7 bases from V and 2 bases from J, with 19 bases between. This CDR3 contains 15 residues. This chain's CDR3 is CASCIGQGTAYEQYF. CDR3 coding DNA: TGTGCCAGCTGTATCGGGCAGGGGACGGCCTACGAGCAGTACTTC.

This clone turned up a few times. The chain joins TRBV11-2 to TRBJ2-7; D is perhaps TRBD2 (6 bases). The CDR3 covers 17 residues. Germline V CDR1 and CDR2: SGHAT, FQNNGV. The germline V and J ends were trimmed by 0 bases and 1 base, with 16 bases remaining between them. The CDR3 sequence is CASSLDVVSGGSYEQYF. As DNA, the CDR3 is TGTGCCAGCAGCTTAGATGTCGTTAGCGGAGGTTCCTACGAGCAGTACTTC.

The chain links TRBV28 to TRBJ1-6, with 9 bases fitting TRBD1. Germline V gene lookup returns CDR1 MDHEN and CDR2 SYDVKM. The CDR3 consists of 14 residues. With V trimmed by 2 bases and J by 7 bases, 0 bases remained unmatched. For the CDR3, the DNA is TGTGCCAGCAGTTTAGGACAGGGGAATTCACCCCTCCACTTT. Its protein is CASSLGQGNSPLHF.

For this clone: The same CDR3 arises from other DNA sequences in this sample as well. The chain employs TRBV9 and TRBJ2-7; 7 bases line up with TRBD1. The CDR3 extends over 15 amino acids. The germline V gene encodes CDR1 SGDLS and CDR2 YYNGEE. The junction had 11 bases not matched to a gene; V was cut back by 6 bases and J by 2 bases. CDR3 amino acids: CASIFEQGTAYEQYF. CDR3 bases: TGTGCCAGCATTTTCGAACAGGGGACGGCCTACGAGCAGTACTTC. The full variable domain, its missing parts supplied by reference TRBV9 and TRBJ2-7, is DSGVTQTPKHLITATGQRVTLRCSPRSGDLSVYWYQQSLDQGLQFLIQYYNGEERAKGNILERFSAQQFPDLHSELNLSSLELGDSALYFCASIFEQGTAYEQYFGPGTRLTVT.

This sequence joins TRBV7-6 and TRBJ2-1; D is uncertain. CDR3 length: 12 amino acids. V was clipped by 2 bases and J by 8 bases, with 7 bases between them. Germline CDR1 and CDR2: SGHVS and FNYEAQ. The CDR3 spells CASSLPADEQFF. CDR3 nucleotides: TGTGCCAGCAGCTTACCGGCGGATGAGCAGTTCTTC.

The V call is TRBV4-2, the J call TRBJ1-2; 10 bases are shared with TRBD1. V gave up 3 bases and J gave up 6 bases; unmatched junction bases: 1. Looked up from germline, CDR1 is LGHNA and CDR2 is YNFKEQ. The CDR3 is 13 amino acids. The CDR3: CASSHGTGDGYTF. The CDR3 DNA reads as TGTGCCAGCAGCCACGGGACAGGGGATGGCTACACCTTC.

The V gene is TRBV7-8, the J gene TRBJ2-5; 11 positions match TRBD2. V lost 6 bases, J lost 1 base, and 4 bases stayed unmatched. The CDR3 covers 15 residues. Germline CDR1 reads SGHVS; CDR2 reads FQNEAQ. CDR3 nucleotide sequence: TGTGCCAGCAGGGGGACTAGCGGAATCCAAGAGACCCAGTACTTC. Translating it yields CASRGTSGIQETQYF. Full variable domain (outside the CDR3, taken from reference TRBV7-8 and TRBJ2-5): GAGVSQSPRYKVAKRGQDVALRCDPISGHVSLFWYQQALGQGPEFLTYFQNEAQLDKSGLPSDRFFAERPEGSVSTLKIQRTQQEDSAVYLCASRGTSGIQETQYFGPGTRLLVL.

This clone turned up a few times. The V call is TRBV9, the J call TRBJ2-7, with a tentative D call TRBD1 (6 bases). The V gene's germline CDR1 is SGDLS and CDR2 YYNGEE. V shed 10 bases and J shed 2 bases, with 22 bases lying between them. The CDR3 consists of 15 residues. The CDR3 DNA reads as TGTGCCTGTTGTTTCGGACAGAGGACGGCCTACGAGCAGTACTTC. Protein: CACCFGQRTAYEQYF.

The gene calls are TRBV7-9 and TRBJ2-7, with D perhaps TRBD1 (5 bases). This CDR3 spans 15 amino acids. The ends were cut back, 6 bases at V and 0 bases at J, with 15 bases in the middle. Looked up from germline, CDR1 is SEHNR and CDR2 is FQNEAQ (reference sequence). The CDR3 sequence is CASSSDSSHSYEQYF. The CDR3 DNA reads TGTGCCAGCAGTTCCGACAGTTCGCACTCCTACGAGCAGTACTTC. Full variable domain (missing parts from reference TRBV7-9 and TRBJ2-7): DTGVSQNPRHKITKRGQNVTFRCDPISEHNRLYWYRQTLGQGPEFLTYFQNEAQLEKSRLLSDRFSAERPKGSFSTLEIQRTEQGDSAMYLCASSSDSSHSYEQYFGPGTRLTVT.

In its sample, this clone was seen a few times. The chain has TRBV7-3 and TRBJ1-1; D is unresolved. V lost 8 bases and J 3 bases, leaving 10 bases between the germline ends. CDR3 length: 12 amino acids. Germline lookup yields CDR1 SGHTA and CDR2 FQGTGA. CDR3 loop: CASSFIDTEAFF. The CDR3 DNA reads as TGTGCCAGCTCCTTTATCGACACTGAAGCTTTCTTT.

This CDR3 reads CASNYAAPAVGYGYTF. CDR3 DNA sequence: TGTGCCAGCAACTACGCCGCTCCTGCGGTAGGTTATGGCTACACCTTC. The J gene is TRBJ1-2, the V gene TRBV6-6; D not certain. Germline assignment: CDR1 MNHNY and CDR2 SVGAGI (reference sequence). The CDR3 contains 16 residues. V lost 7 bases, J lost 5 bases, and 23 bases lay in between.

The V gene is TRBV2, the J gene TRBJ2-7, with TRBD2 as a possible D gene (7 bases). The V gene's germline CDR1 is SNHLY and CDR2 FYNNEI. Deletions cut 1 base from V and 4 bases from J, with 14 bases between. The CDR3 extends over 15 amino acids. The DNA of the CDR3 is TGTGCCAGCAGTGAAGGCCGGGGGGCAATATACGAGCAGTACTTC. It codes for CASSEGRGAIYEQYF.

The chain is built from TRBV5-6 and TRBJ1-2; 9 positions match TRBD1. This CDR3 contains 15 residues. Per the germline V gene, CDR1 is SGHDT and CDR2 is YYEEEE. Trimming removed 3 bases from V and 4 bases from J; junction bases left unmatched: 7. The CDR3 region is CASSSSGQGPYGYTF. The DNA of the CDR3 is TGTGCCAGCAGCTCTTCGGGACAGGGACCCTATGGCTACACCTTC. The full variable domain, completed using reference TRBV5-6 and TRBJ1-2, is DAGVTQSPTHLIKTRGQQVTLRCSPKSGHDTVSWYQQALGQGPQFIFQYYEEEERQRGNFPDRFSGHQFPNYSSELNVNALLLGDSALYLCASSSSGQGPYGYTFGSGTRLTVV.

A few counts support this clone. The chain is built from TRBV5-6 and TRBJ2-3, with 8 bases aligning to TRBD2. Losses at the gene ends were 0 bases for V and 0 bases for J; bases not matched to a gene: 3. CDR3 size: 16 residues. Germline lookup yields CDR1 SGHDT and CDR2 YYEEEE. For the CDR3, the DNA is TGTGCCAGCAGCTTGGGTAGCGGGGTTAGCACAGATACGCAGTATTTT. This sequence encodes CASSLGSGVSTDTQYF.